The T cell receptor beta chain under discussion was sequenced for a study of blood T cell repertoires in COVID-19 (dated by TCRdb to between 2020 and 2021). With regard to the full study: Samples from collaborators originated in the United States, Italy and Spain and spanned both the acute and convalescent phases of COVID-19. The material from the prospective study consisted of cDNA or gDNA derived from T cells, B-cell-depleted T cells, or PBMCs. Subjects who had been exposed to COVID-19, were actively infected with it, or had recovered from it provided the deeply sampled blood TCRbeta repertoires that made up the dataset. The repertoires were released in a freely available public database intended as a resource for research on the immune response to SARS-CoV-2. Samples were obtained from the ongoing ImmuneRACE study (first 160 participants) and from 1,254 subjects provided by 6 global collaborators. Nearly every sample came with metadata listing a de-identified subject ID, COVID-19 status, age in years and sex. Where available, HLA class I and class II types were taken from metadata supplied by the sample provider and were not determined by assay-based typing. Overall results and qualifications from the work: How much clinical and demographic metadata was included differed by source and by participant, and the metadata was provided uncurated.

Collaborating institutions collected whole blood in K2EDTA tubes following their own protocols. For TCRbeta analysis, collaborators shipped samples as frozen whole blood, isolated PBMCs, or DNA extracted from either of those sample types. TCRbeta CDR3 regions were amplified from genomic DNA by means of the immunoSEQ Assay, a bias-controlled multiplex PCR. In the original analysis: The number of nucleated cells in each sample was estimated by amplification of reference gene primers within the assay. To quantify the absolute abundance of each unique TCRbeta CDR3 rearrangement, sequence reads were collapsed and filtered. Productive Simpson clonality was computed per sample as the square root of Simpson's diversity index over productive rearrangements. In its TCRdb copy, this immuneACCESS table keeps in-frame sequences only and misses some clones. Where compared with another copy, unresolved V genes explain less than half of these, and the others have no known cause. V, J and clone size derive from that table, while D and trimming were established from the DNA sequence. The sample table contains over 250,000 clones; only one count was recorded for 65% to 90% of them. Jointly, the top ten make up approximately 5.1% of the sample.

On this clone itself: No antigen is known for it. No per-base quality is available; no much larger clone lies one base away.

For CDR1 and CDR2, the germline V gene lists SGHTA and FQGNSA. The V end loses 2 bases and the J end loses 8 bases, and a stretch of 16 bases separates them. From the cysteine up to the phenylalanine, the CDR3 has a length of 16 residues. Kept here is only the CDR3 DNA, which spans 48 bases and is read in frame from base 1. Sequencing used peripheral blood. The receptor was derived from a man aged 50 or older with active or convalescent COVID-19. The rearranged segments are TRBV7-2 and TRBJ2-6; no D gene can be assigned with confidence. In nucleotides, the sequence is TGTGCCAGCAGCTTAACTCCGGGTTCCCTGACCAACGTCCTGACTTTC. This gives the protein CASSLTPGSLTNVLTF.